This T cell receptor beta chain was sequenced in a study of CD8+ T cells in alopecia areata. Study-wide background: After 6 to 18 months of tofacitinib, follow-up continued 6 months off drug.

The germline gives CDR1 SGHDN, CDR2 FVKESK. V shed 2 bases and J shed 1 base, with 5 bases lying between them. CDR3 length: 14 amino acids. Sequencing used cDNA as its template, made by extracting RNA and reverse transcribing it. Using immunoSEQ multiplex PCR, the repertoire was profiled, and TCRdb retains in-frame clones only, with some absent. The repertoire holds roughly 140,000 clones, approximately 49% seen once, with around 1% in the top ten. Those with alopecia areata gave lesional scalp punch biopsies and peripheral blood. This TCR was recovered from a human donor with alopecia areata. The rearrangement uses TRBV14 and TRBJ2-2; D uncertain. The input for sequencing was CD4+ T cells sorted from blood, taken at week 0. CDR3 protein: CASSQRLNTGELFF. In DNA, the CDR3 is TGTGCCAGCAGCCAAAGACTGAACACCGGGGAGCTGTTTTTT.